A selection of T cell receptor beta chains follows, all from one sample in a study of vaccination and CD4 T cells after COVID-19. These receptors have no known antigen. TCRdb used MiXCR to reprocess the PCR reads, holding one entry per CDR3 protein. The sample records around 6,100 distinct CDR3 sequences, around half being singletons. Sequenced: CD4+ T cells from blood, cultured in vitro. The receptors stem from a human donor in good health. Both conserved end residues are trimmed from each CDR3. The order of the fields is J gene, V gene, D gene, CDR3 protein. The D gene is left open where the match is weak.

>TRBJ1-2|TRBV7-6|-
ASSLGSGAWYGYT
>TRBJ1-1|TRBV20-1|-
SASVRLNTEAF
>TRBJ2-6|TRBV27|-
ASSRIDISGANVLT
>TRBJ1-2|TRBV11-2|TRBD1
ASSLAGWTGIWGYT
>TRBJ2-1|TRBV19|TRBD1
ATNLGTGQGDEQF
>TRBJ1-5|TRBV7-9|-
ASSLGGMQPQH
>TRBJ2-5|TRBV7-2|-
ASSLYEGQETQY
>TRBJ2-7|TRBV7-2|TRBD2
ASSLAGGSSYEQY
>TRBJ1-1|TRBV10-2|-
ASNRGGNTEAF
>TRBJ2-5|TRBV5-4|TRBD1
ASSLTGEETQY
>TRBJ1-2|TRBV21-1|-
ASSKEARDRVYGYT
>TRBJ2-1|TRBV19|TRBD1
ASTIGSDRGYRSAYNEQF
>TRBJ2-7|TRBV12-3/TRBV12-4|TRBD2
ASSFLGSGNSYEQY
>TRBJ1-4|TRBV20-1|TRBD1
SAILGQGYEKLL
>TRBJ2-3|TRBV19|-
ASMSGIADTQY
>TRBJ1-2|TRBV7-2|TRBD1
ASSLPRGTVNYGYT
>TRBJ1-5|TRBV6-2/TRBV6-3|TRBD1
ASSPRGQGNQPQH
>TRBJ1-1|TRBV5-1|-
ASSLGGGTTEAF
>TRBJ2-5|TRBV6-2/TRBV6-3|-
ASSYGDHRRTQY
>TRBJ2-5|TRBV5-4|TRBD2
ASTTETSRQETQY
>TRBJ1-2|TRBV6-1|TRBD1
ASSPSPTGAKRYGYT
>TRBJ1-1|TRBV7-9|-
ASSLAGSHTEAF
>TRBJ2-3|TRBV4-3|-
ASSAGPTDTQY
>TRBJ1-2|TRBV10-2|-
ASSESKGLYGYT
>TRBJ1-5|TRBV28|TRBD1
ASSSPAGQGGQPQH
>TRBJ1-5|TRBV21-1|-
ARGPKPQGSAQPQH
>TRBJ1-1|TRBV5-1|-
ASSLVESGNEAF
>TRBJ2-3|TRBV10-3|TRBD2
AISESTSGRGDTQY
>TRBJ1-1|TRBV5-1|-
ASSLEVRDTEAF
>TRBJ2-2|TRBV5-6|-
ASSPVGPGELF
>TRBJ2-2|TRBV6-5|TRBD1
ASSSDRATGELF
>TRBJ2-7|TRBV20-1|-
SARETGTVTSSIEQY
>TRBJ2-7|TRBV19|-
ASNPEGCQNLIYNEQY
>TRBJ1-5|TRBV28|-
ASSIPGLTNQPQH
>TRBJ2-7|TRBV5-1|-
ASSLAGFWYEQY
>TRBJ1-2|TRBV7-8|-
ASSWRTVVNYGYT
>TRBJ2-4|TRBV4-1|-
ASSQDVFGGLEDIQY
>TRBJ2-5|TRBV7-9|-
ASSLRQETQY
>TRBJ1-3|TRBV7-6|-
ASSLASEGVSGNTIY
>TRBJ1-2|TRBV27|-
ASSNQLGWAKEGYT
>TRBJ2-7|TRBV19|-
TSSLGPPRGGYEQY
>TRBJ2-1|TRBV7-9|-
ASSLAAGYNEQF
>TRBJ1-1|TRBV11-2|-
ASSLSVSLQGQGAF
>TRBJ1-3|TRBV12-3/TRBV12-4|-
ASSLRSGNTIY
>TRBJ2-7|TRBV15|TRBD2
ATSREIQGTSGSYEQY
>TRBJ1-5|TRBV6-1|-
ASSVDYYQPQH
>TRBJ2-3|TRBV12-3/TRBV12-4|TRBD1
ASADRGPDTQY
>TRBJ2-3|TRBV6-2/TRBV6-3|TRBD2
ATRSSGRTDTQY
>TRBJ2-7|TRBV20-1|TRBD1
SAPRLTGTYEQY
>TRBJ2-2|TRBV6-1|TRBD2
ASTKTSGGANTGELF
>TRBJ1-2|TRBV12-3/TRBV12-4|-
ASSRTVSGYT
>TRBJ1-2|TRBV4-1|-
ASSQVNYGYT
>TRBJ2-5|TRBV24-1|TRBD2
ATSDLGTSGGAAETQY
>TRBJ1-2|TRBV19|TRBD1
ASTQEQGVSSYGYT
>TRBJ1-2|TRBV7-2|-
ASSFQSSLEYGYT
>TRBJ2-7|TRBV7-2|-
ASSLGGLGGLLEQY
>TRBJ1-1|TRBV19|-
ASSATGGLKEAF
>TRBJ1-5|TRBV7-9|TRBD1
ASSLGDRDNQPQH
>TRBJ1-2|TRBV7-9|TRBD1
ASSLLQTGSPNYGYT